Listed here are 20 T cell receptor beta chains from one sample, sequenced in a study of blood T cell repertoires in COVID-19. Sequencing used immunoSEQ multiplex PCR; TCRdb keeps in-frame clones, though not all of them. The table includes roughly 200,000 clones, approximately 90% detected once. The sequenced sample consisted of PBMCs or T cells enriched from blood (not recorded which). The receptors here all came from a woman aged 25 to 39 who had recovered from COVID-19.

The rearrangement uses TRBV5-1 and TRBJ2-3; D is unresolved. The germline V gene has CDR1 SGHRS and CDR2 YFSETQ. CDR3 length: 15 residues. Trimming took 1 base from V and 0 from J, leaving 9 bases between them. DNA of the CDR3: TGCGCCAGCAGCTTGTCCAGTTCTAGCACAGATACGCAGTATTTT. Protein sequence: CASSLSSSSTDTQYF.

The V and J genes are TRBV11-3 and TRBJ2-4, with D possibly matching TRBD2 (7 bases). V was shortened by 5 bases and J by 1 base, with 12 bases between the two germline ends. The CDR3 contains 15 residues. CDR1 is SGHNT and CDR2 is YENEEA in the germline V gene. The CDR3 reads CASSGGAGAKNIQYF. DNA of the CDR3: TGTGCCAGCAGCGGGGGGGCCGGGGCCAAAAACATTCAGTACTTC.

This clone was counted between two and nine times. V is TRBV5-1 and J is TRBJ1-1; unclear D gene. The CDR3 has 12 residues. Germline V gene sequence: CDR1 SGHRS, CDR2 YFSETQ. V dropped 4 bases and J dropped 8 bases, with 12 bases sitting between them. The CDR3 reads CASSPSGSEAFF. CDR3 bases: TGCGCCAGCAGCCCCAGCGGGTCCGAAGCTTTCTTT.

This clone showed up just once. The rearrangement uses TRBV7-9 and TRBJ1-5; D is possibly TRBD1 (5 bases). This CDR3 contains 14 residues. Per the germline V gene, CDR1 is SEHNR and CDR2 is FQNEAQ (reference sequence). V was cut by 2 bases and J by 1 base, with 6 bases left in between. In nucleotides, the CDR3 is TGTGCCAGCAGCTTACAGGGAAGCAATCAGCCCCAGCATTTT. Protein sequence: CASSLQGSNQPQHF.

The rearrangement joins TRBV9 to TRBJ2-1, with 10 nucleotides matching TRBD2. V shed 3 bases, J shed 6 bases, and the junction held 12 bases outside the gene matches. This CDR3 region has 17 residues. Germline CDR1 is SGDLS and CDR2 is YYNGEE. The CDR3 nucleotides read TGTGCCAGCAGCGCCACCGGGACTAGCGTATCCATCAATGAGCAGTTCTTC. Its translation: CASSATGTSVSINEQFF. The full variable domain, completed using reference TRBV9 and TRBJ2-1, is DSGVTQTPKHLITATGQRVTLRCSPRSGDLSVYWYQQSLDQGLQFLIQYYNGEERAKGNILERFSAQQFPDLHSELNLSSLELGDSALYFCASSATGTSVSINEQFFGPGTRLTVL.

The chain is built from TRBV6-2 or TRBV6-3 and TRBJ1-2, with TRBD1 matching 7 bases. Germline loops: CDR1 MNHEY, CDR2 SVGEGT. V lost 6 bases to trimming and J lost 4 bases; unmatched junction nucleotides: 5. The CDR3 covers 13 residues. CDR3: CASSIRDSYGYTF. CDR3 bases: TGTGCCAGCAGCATCCGGGACAGCTATGGCTACACCTTC.

The chain combines TRBV12-3 or TRBV12-4 with TRBJ2-7; D is perhaps TRBD2 (6 bases). The CDR3 is made up of 13 amino acids. Trimming took off 5 bases at V and 4 bases at J, with 12 bases between the two ends. Here the CDR3 DNA reads TGTGCCAGCAGTCGGCAACGGGGGTACGAGCAGTACTTC. Protein sequence: CASSRQRGYEQYF.

The chain carries TRBV4-2 and TRBJ1-5; maybe TRBD1 (6 bases). Between the trimmed V and J ends, which lost 0 bases and 5 bases, there was a span of 17 bases. The CDR3 is made up of 17 amino acids. Germline CDR1 and CDR2: LGHNA and YNFKEQ. CDR3 sequence reads: CASSQEPDTGNYQPQHF. The DNA of the CDR3 is TGTGCCAGCAGCCAAGAGCCGGACACAGGGAACTATCAGCCCCAGCATTTT.

The CDR3 spells CAISGQRGGNADTQYF. CDR3 bases: TGTGCCATCAGTGGCCAGCGGGGGGGCAACGCAGATACGCAGTATTTT. This chain connects TRBV10-3 to TRBJ2-3; 10 bases are shared with TRBD2. The germline V gene encodes CDR1 ENHRY and CDR2 SYGVKD. This CDR3 is 16 amino acids long. V was clipped by 4 bases and J by 4 bases; unmatched bases: 8.

The chain joins TRBV3-1 (or the pseudogene TRBV3-2) to TRBJ1-1; a weak D match, TRBD1 (6 bases). There are 15 residues in the CDR3. Trimming pared 1 base from V and 5 bases from J, leaving 14 bases between. The V gene's germline CDR1 is LGHDT and CDR2 YNNKEL (reference sequence). The CDR3 loop is CASSQASQGGTEAFF. CDR3 DNA: TGTGCCAGCAGCCAAGCTTCTCAAGGGGGTACTGAAGCTTTCTTT.

This rearrangement joins TRBV27 to TRBJ1-1; TRBD1 matches at 11 bases. The CDR3 spans 14 residues. CDR1 and CDR2 from the germline V gene are MNHEY and SMNVEV (reference sequence). The J segment lost 5 bases and the V segment lost 4 bases, leaving 3 bases of the junction unmatched. This chain's CDR3 is CASSWDRGRTEAFF. The CDR3 bases are TGTGCCAGCAGTTGGGACAGGGGGAGAACTGAAGCTTTCTTT.

This chain connects TRBV5-6 to TRBJ2-7; D not certain. Deletions cut 4 bases from V and 3 bases from J, with 14 bases between. CDR3 size: 14 residues. CDR1 and CDR2 from the germline V gene are SGHDT and YYEEEE. The CDR3 nucleotides read TGTGCCAGCAGCCCAACAAACAAATTCTACGAGCAGTACTTC. It yields the protein CASSPTNKFYEQYF.

This chain links TRBV9 with TRBJ1-2, with D unresolved. The CDR3 totals 11 residues. V was pared by 6 bases and J by 6 bases, with 9 bases between. The germline V gene has CDR1 SGDLS and CDR2 YYNGEE. CDR3 sequence: CASTSVNGYTF. CDR3 sequence (DNA): TGTGCCAGCACCAGCGTTAATGGCTACACCTTC.

V gene TRBV19 combines with J gene TRBJ1-3; D gene unclear. Between the trimmed V and J ends, which lost 6 bases and 0 bases, there was a span of 12 bases. The CDR3 runs 15 residues. Germline lookup yields CDR1 LNHDA and CDR2 SQIVND (reference sequence). The CDR3 protein is CASSYQAGSGNTIYF. The CDR3 DNA sequence: TGTGCCAGTAGCTACCAGGCAGGCTCTGGAAACACCATATATTTT.

The chain employs TRBV9 and TRBJ2-3; D is uncertain. The CDR3 covers 13 residues. Germline loops: CDR1 SGDLS, CDR2 YYNGEE. V lost 6 bases and J lost 1, with 9 bases in between. For the CDR3, the DNA is TGTGCCAGCACCCCCGGTGGCACAGATACGCAGTATTTT. Amino acids: CASTPGGTDTQYF.

The V call is TRBV7-2, the J call TRBJ1-1; weak D call: TRBD1 (5 bases). The CDR3 is made up of 15 amino acids. Trimming took off 3 bases at V and 3 bases at J, with 14 bases between the two ends. Germline V lookup: CDR1 SGHTA, CDR2 FQGNSA. The CDR3 region has the DNA TGTGCCAGCAGCTTGGGGGGGATTCCACACACTGAAGCTTTCTTT. Residues: CASSLGGIPHTEAFF.

The rearrangement links TRBV19 to TRBJ2-1, with D possibly matching TRBD2 (6 bases). Trimming stripped 3 bases from V and 8 bases from J, with 20 bases between. Germline values: CDR1 LNHDA, CDR2 SQIVND (reference sequence). The CDR3 has 16 amino acids. In DNA, the CDR3 is TGTGCCAGTAGTATTCTTACCGGGGGAGGAGTCTATGAGCAGTTCTTC. Translation: CASSILTGGGVYEQFF.

The chain couples TRBV7-8 to TRBJ2-2, with unresolved D. The CDR3 sequence is 18 residues long. Per the germline V gene, CDR1 is SGHVS and CDR2 is FQNEAQ. Trimming took off 4 bases at V and 0 bases at J, with 18 bases between the two ends. The CDR3 region is CASSSTNHIAANTGELFF. In nucleotides, the CDR3 is TGTGCCAGCAGCTCAACTAACCACATAGCCGCGAACACCGGGGAGCTGTTTTTT. The complete variable domain, with remaining parts taken from reference TRBV7-8 and TRBJ2-2, reads GAGVSQSPRYKVAKRGQDVALRCDPISGHVSLFWYQQALGQGPEFLTYFQNEAQLDKSGLPSDRFFAERPEGSVSTLKIQRTQQEDSAVYLCASSSTNHIAANTGELFFGEGSRLTVL.

There are a few counts of this clone. This chain connects TRBV9 to TRBJ1-2; 7 positions match TRBD1. The CDR3 has 14 residues. Germline loops: CDR1 SGDLS, CDR2 YYNGEE. Trimming cost V 4 bases and J 4 bases; bases outside gene matches: 7. This CDR3 is CASSPGQVIYGYTF. Here the CDR3 DNA reads TGTGCCAGCAGCCCTGGACAGGTTATCTATGGCTACACCTTC.

The chain links TRBV6-5 to TRBJ2-7; 7 bases line up with TRBD1. Per the germline V gene, CDR1 is MNHEY and CDR2 is SVGAGI. The length of the CDR3 is 13 residues. V dropped 6 bases and J dropped 5; count of bases not matched to a gene: 7. CDR3 sequence reads: CASSTGDKDEQYF. CDR3 DNA: TGTGCCAGCAGCACAGGGGACAAGGACGAGCAGTACTTC.